These 18 T cell receptor beta chains were all obtained from the same sample, sequenced in a study of regulatory T cells in long-lasting Graves disease. Indicated time point: newly diagnosed GD, antithyroid drugs for less than 3 months. There was RNA extracted from PBMCs, and the TCR library was made from it. TCR beta libraries were built with iRepertoire HTBI primers and Arm-PCR of CDR3 regions. TCRdb recomputed calls from the multiplex PCR reads with MiXCR, one row per CDR3 protein. This sample has approximately 480,000 distinct CDR3 sequences, with about a sixth found just once. These data were also reused for a study on T cells in Graves' hyperthyroidism and ophthalmopathy.

The source material was peripheral blood mononuclear cells (PBMCs), sampled at new diagnosis, from a patient treated with antithyroid drugs. Every receptor here comes from a man aged 35-49 years with Graves disease.

This clonotype was observed a handful of times. The gene calls are TRBV29-1 and TRBJ2-1; the match to TRBD2 covers 9 bases. Germline V gene lookup returns CDR1 SQVTM and CDR2 ANQGSEA. The trim removed 4 bases at V and 4 bases at J, leaving 5 bases unmatched. The CDR3 runs 14 residues. This CDR3 reads CSVGRAGGYNEQFF. The CDR3 bases are TGCAGCGTTGGACGAGCGGGAGGATACAATGAGCAGTTCTTC.

This clonotype was counted only a few times. A clone one base away is much larger, so this may be a read error. V and J are TRBV5-1 and TRBJ2-1; perhaps D is TRBD1 or TRBD2 (5 bases each). The CDR3 has 15 residues. Germline CDR1 is SGHRS and CDR2 is YFSETQ. The DNA of the CDR3 is TGCGCCAGCAGCTTGGGGGGGAAGGGGAACAATGAGCAGCTCTTC. As protein: CASSLGGKGNNEQLF. The full variable domain, in which reference TRBV5-1 and TRBJ2-1 provide the parts outside the CDR3, is KAGVTQTPRYLIKTRGQQVTLSCSPISGHRSVSWYQQTPGQGLQFLFEYFSETQRNKGNFPGRFSGRQFSNSRSEMNVSTLELGDSALYLCASSLGGKGNNEQLFGPGTRLTVL.

V is TRBV7-9 and J is TRBJ2-7, with 9 positions matching TRBD1. Losses at the gene ends were 1 base for V and 9 bases for J; bases not matched to a gene: 10. The CDR3 runs 15 residues. Germline assignment: CDR1 SEHNR and CDR2 FQNEAQ (reference sequence). The DNA of the CDR3 is TGTGCCAGCAGCTTAGACCCGGGACAGGGCGCAATGCAGTACTTC. Its protein product is CASSLDPGQGAMQYF.

This clonotype has at least ten counts. This rearrangement joins TRBV20-1 to TRBJ2-1, with 10 bases aligning to TRBD2. Looked up from germline, CDR1 is DFQATT and CDR2 is SNEGSKA (reference sequence). The CDR3 extends over 14 amino acids. Germline trimming cut 0 bases from V and 4 bases from J; bases unmatched to any gene: 0. This chain's CDR3 is CSARELAGYNEQFF. CDR3 nucleotides: TGCAGTGCTAGAGAACTAGCGGGATACAATGAGCAGTTCTTC.

At least ten counts were recorded for this clonotype. The chain couples TRBV14 to TRBJ1-1; a possible D gene is TRBD1 (6 bases). CDR3 size: 14 residues. The ends were cut back, 4 bases at V and 4 bases at J, with 13 bases in the middle. The germline V gene encodes CDR1 SGHDN and CDR2 FVKESK. CDR3 DNA sequence: TGTGCCAGCAGCCCCCGGGGGCGCAGCACTGAAGCTTTCTTT. This codes for CASSPRGRSTEAFF.

The V gene is TRBV14, the J gene TRBJ2-7, with 7 positions matching TRBD2. V shed 1 base and J 7 bases; nucleotides not matched to a gene: 13. Germline V gene sequence: CDR1 SGHDN, CDR2 FVKESK. This CDR3 spans 16 amino acids. The CDR3 spells CASSQGEGSLLREQYF. The CDR3, as DNA: TGTGCCAGCAGCCAAGGGGAGGGGAGTCTATTGAGGGAGCAGTACTTC.

In this sample, this clonotype turned up many times. The chain joins TRBV3-1 to TRBJ1-5, with D perhaps matching TRBD1 (5 bases). Germline CDR1 is LGHDT and CDR2 is YNNKEL (reference sequence). CDR3 length equals 15 residues. V was shortened by 0 bases and J by 5 bases, with 11 bases between the two germline ends. The CDR3 region has the DNA TGTGCCAGCAGCCAAGATACGGGGCGAGATCAGCCCCAGCATTTT. It is translated as CASSQDTGRDQPQHF.

The chain combines TRBV6-9 with TRBJ2-7, with D perhaps TRBD2 (5 bases). The CDR3 runs 15 residues. The V gene's germline CDR1 is MNHGY and CDR2 SVAAGI. V lost 3 bases, J lost 3 bases, and 15 bases lay in between. This CDR3 reads CASSYFGETNYEQYF. The CDR3 nucleotides read TGTGCCAGCAGTTACTTTGGGGAGACTAACTACGAGCAGTACTTC.

Details on this clonotype: One base away lies a much larger clone, so this may be a sequencing read error. This rearrangement joins TRBV2 to TRBJ2-7, with TRBD2 matching over 9 bases. The CDR3 covers 15 residues. CDR1 and CDR2 (germline): SNHLY, FYNNEI. J gave up 7 bases and V 6 bases, and 13 bases lay outside the gene matches. The CDR3 DNA follows: TGTGCCAGCAGCAGGTCTAATAGCGGGAGTAATGAGCAGTACTTC. It yields the protein CASSRSNSGSNEQYF.

This clonotype was detected only a few times. The chain couples TRBV19 to TRBJ1-4; D perhaps matches TRBD1 (5 bases). The CDR3 totals 15 residues. Germline assignment: CDR1 LNHDA and CDR2 SQIVND (reference sequence). Deletions cut 7 bases from V and 7 bases from J, with 19 bases between. The CDR3 loop reads CASIQPGRRGEKLFF. CDR3 DNA: TGTGCCAGTATCCAACCGGGACGACGCGGTGAAAAACTGTTTTTT.

In this sample, this clonotype turned up many times. The rearrangement joins TRBV20-1 to TRBJ2-1, with unresolved D. This CDR3 is 12 amino acids long. CDR1 DFQATT and CDR2 SNEGSKA come from the germline V gene (reference sequence). Here the CDR3 DNA reads TGCAGCTACCACCGAGGTCGCAATGAGCAGTTCTTC. This encodes CSYHRGRNEQFF.

In regard to this clonotype: The conserved phenylalanine or tryptophan is not found at the CDR3 terminus, so this likely reflects a read error. CDR3 sequence (DNA): TGTGCCAGCAGCTTAGTCGGGGGTAGTAGCACAGATACGCAGTATTAT. Translated, it gives CASSLVGGSSTDTQYY. This sequence joins TRBV11-3 and TRBJ2-3, with D possibly being TRBD2 (6 bases). CDR3 length: 16 amino acids. The V gene lost 1 base and the J gene lost 0 bases, with 11 bases spanning the gap. Germline V lookup: CDR1 SGHNT, CDR2 YENEEA.

This clonotype was picked up many times. J is TRBJ2-1 and V is TRBV12-3 or TRBV12-4; TRBD2 matches at 12 bases. The CDR3 spans 17 residues. The trim removed 4 bases at V and 0 bases at J, leaving 4 bases unmatched. Here the CDR3 reads CASSSRTSGTSYNEQFF. The DNA for the CDR3 is TGTGCCAGCAGTTCGCGGACTAGCGGGACCTCCTACAATGAGCAGTTCTTC.

This clonotype was counted many times. The V call is TRBV19, the J call TRBJ1-1; D unclear. The CDR3 is 11 residues long. Trimming removed 5 bases from V and 7 bases from J, with 8 bases in between. Germline V CDR1 and CDR2: LNHDA, SQIVND (reference sequence). CDR3 nucleotides: TGTGCCAGTAGTTCGACTAGTGAAGCTTTCTTT. It yields the protein CASSSTSEAFF.

This clonotype was found many times. The rearrangement links TRBV7-3 to TRBJ2-1, with 7 bases that match TRBD2. The junction had 5 bases not matched to a gene; V was cut back by 3 bases and J by 0 bases. CDR3 length: 16 residues. Germline CDR1 is SGHTA and CDR2 is FQGTGA. The CDR3, as DNA: TGTGCCAGCAGCTTGACTAGCCCTAGCTCCTACAATGAGCAGTTCTTC. It encodes CASSLTSPSSYNEQFF.

This clonotype was observed many times. This rearrangement joins TRBV5-1 to TRBJ2-1; perhaps TRBD1 as D (6 bases). The CDR3 has 17 amino acids. Per germline, CDR1 SGHRS and CDR2 YFSETQ. Trimming removed 1 base at V and 0 bases at J, with 14 bases between. The CDR3 DNA follows: TGCGCCAGCAGCTTGTTAGGGTTACAGGGCTCCTACAATGAGCAGTTCTTC. This gives the protein CASSLLGLQGSYNEQFF.

Comment on this clonotype: A much larger clone is a single base away; this may be a read error. The CDR3 DNA is TGTGCCAGCAGTGGAGCGAGCAATCAGCCCCAGCATTTT. Its translation is CASSGASNQPQHF. The chain carries TRBV6-2 or TRBV6-3 and TRBJ1-5; no clear D. The germline CDR1 and CDR2 sequences are MNHEY and SVGEGT. V shed 5 bases and J shed 1 base, with 6 bases lying between them. This CDR3 contains 13 residues.

This clonotype has ten or more counts. The gene calls are TRBV3-1 and TRBJ1-1; D is unclear. The CDR3 contains 13 residues. The V gene's germline CDR1 is LGHDT and CDR2 YNNKEL (reference sequence). Deletions cut 4 bases from V and 1 base from J, with 7 bases between. The CDR3 protein is CASSRAWNTEAFF. The CDR3 DNA reads TGTGCCAGCAGCCGCGCTTGGAACACTGAAGCTTTCTTT.